This T cell receptor beta chain is drawn from a study of shared clonotypes between healthy human individuals. At the level of the study: A few men and a couple of women, aged 18 to 49, were donors.

This clone was observed a few times. Germline V gene lookup returns CDR1 SGHTA and CDR2 FQGTGA. This CDR3 comprises 15 residues. The ends were cut back, 0 bases at V and 4 bases at J, with 10 bases in the middle. In the authors' workflow: Filtering differed since immunoSEQ provided only junctions, with no quality scores. Measured with immunoSEQ multiplex PCR; TCRdb has only the in-frame clones, and not every one. Clonal size and the V and J genes are those of that table, whereas D and trimming came from the DNA. The data hold around 2,000,000 clones, with about 95% observed a single time. The sample taken for sequencing was naive CD4+ T cells sorted from blood. Subset denoted: CD45RA+ positively selected. The source of this sequence is a man aged 18 to 35 in good health. The chain couples TRBV7-3 to TRBJ2-1; D gene unclear. CDR3 in amino acids: CASSLTRADYNEQFF. CDR3 DNA: TGTGCCAGCAGCTTAACCCGGGCTGATTACAATGAGCAGTTCTTC.